The clone carrying this T cell receptor beta chain came up a few times. The antigen remains undetermined. TCRdb processed the reads anew with MiXCR; each CDR3 protein has one entry. Among about 490,000 distinct CDR3 sequences listed, approximately 15% were seen once. The data were taken from a study of T cell repertoires in cytomegalovirus infection. The wider study: The public TCR beta signatures pointed to both CMV infection and matching HLA type.

Study results and caveats: Totalled public TCR beta family frequency picked out people who carried CMV plus the relevant HLA.

Sequencing was done on a sample of CD8+ T cells from PBMCs. This TCR came from a human donor in good health (CMV status not recorded). Some clones in this sample may be carry-over from other donors' samples.

The DNA of the CDR3 is TGTGCCAGCAGTTTAAGGGGTTTAGGTAATCAGCCCCAGCATTTT. Translating it yields CASSLRGLGNQPQHF. The rearrangement links TRBV28 to TRBJ1-5; a weak D match, TRBD1 (5 bases). This CDR3 spans 15 amino acids. With 2 bases removed from V and 4 bases from J, the gap between germline ends came to 12 bases. CDR1 and CDR2 (germline): MDHEN, SYDVKM.